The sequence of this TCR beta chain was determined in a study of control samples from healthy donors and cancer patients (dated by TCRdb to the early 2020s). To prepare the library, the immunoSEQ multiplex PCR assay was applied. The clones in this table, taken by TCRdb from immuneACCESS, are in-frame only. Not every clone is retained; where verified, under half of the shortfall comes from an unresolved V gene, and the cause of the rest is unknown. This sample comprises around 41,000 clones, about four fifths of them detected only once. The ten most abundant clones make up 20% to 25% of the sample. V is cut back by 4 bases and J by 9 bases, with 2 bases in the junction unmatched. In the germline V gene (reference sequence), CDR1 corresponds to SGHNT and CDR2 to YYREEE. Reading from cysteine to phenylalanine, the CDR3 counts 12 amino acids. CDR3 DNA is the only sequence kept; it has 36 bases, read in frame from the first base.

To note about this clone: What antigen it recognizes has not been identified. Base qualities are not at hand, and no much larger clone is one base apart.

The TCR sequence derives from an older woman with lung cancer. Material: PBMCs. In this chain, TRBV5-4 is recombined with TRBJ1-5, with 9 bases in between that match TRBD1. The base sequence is TGTGCCAGCAGCATGGACAGGGGGCCCCAGCATTTT. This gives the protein CASSMDRGPQHF.